These 2 T cell receptor beta chains were all obtained from the same sample, sequenced in a study of early T cells in non-severe SARS-CoV-2 infection. TCRdb reprocessed the 5' RACE reads with MiXCR, giving one entry per CDR3 protein. Of 55,000 to 75,000 distinct CDR3 sequences in the sample, less than 12% are singletons; the top ten hold about 14%. The material sequenced was whole blood, taken at baseline. These receptors were collected from an adult who was a healthcare worker with PCR-confirmed SARS-CoV-2 infection or an uninfected control (not recorded which).

The V call is TRBV7-2, the J call TRBJ2-2; either TRBD1 or TRBD2 may supply D (6 bases each). V was trimmed by 5 bases and J by 7 bases, leaving 20 bases between them. This CDR3 is 16 amino acids long. Germline values: CDR1 SGHTA, CDR2 FQGNSA. The CDR3 reads CASSTGAFRKGGELFF. The CDR3 DNA is TGTGCCAGCAGCACGGGGGCCTTTCGGAAAGGCGGGGAGCTGTTTTTT.

This sequence joins TRBV19 and TRBJ2-1; 8 bases line up with TRBD1. The CDR3 totals 14 residues. V was clipped by 2 bases and J by 9 bases; unmatched bases: 6. The germline V gene encodes CDR1 LNHDA and CDR2 SQIVND (reference sequence). CDR3 protein: CASSIQGATGEQFF. The CDR3 DNA follows: TGTGCCAGTAGTATACAGGGGGCTACGGGTGAGCAGTTCTTC. The full variable domain, completed using reference TRBV19 and TRBJ2-1, is DGGITQSPKYLFRKEGQNVTLSCEQNLNHDAMYWYRQDPGQGLRLIYYSQIVNDFQKGDIAEGYSVSREKKESFPLTVTSAQKNPTAFYLCASSIQGATGEQFFGPGTRLTVL.